This entry lists 22 T cell receptor beta chains sequenced from one sample in a study. Treg sorting used a CD4+CD25+CD127-/low gate. TCRdb analysed the 5' RACE reads with MiXCR anew, one entry per CDR3 protein. Among some 10,000 distinct CDR3 sequences, 17% were seen once, and the ten largest hold 3% to 4%. Sequenced: Tregs sorted from a lymph node. The receptor set was obtained from a female donor with breast cancer.

This clonotype was seen a handful of times. Possible read error: a much larger clone is one base away. No conserved phenylalanine or tryptophan ends this CDR3, so it is likely a read error. The chain joins TRBV7-9 to TRBJ1-1, with TRBD1 as a possible D gene (6 bases). The CDR3 length is 15 residues. V was cut by 3 bases and J by 2 bases, with 13 bases left in between. Germline V gives CDR1 SEHNR, CDR2 FQNEAQ (reference sequence). The CDR3, as DNA: TGTGCCAGCAGCTTCCAAGGACAGCCTAACACTGAAGCTTTCTCT. Amino acid sequence: CASSFQGQPNTEAFS.

The gene calls are TRBV11-2 and TRBJ2-1, with 9 bases that match TRBD2. V shed 2 bases and J 5 bases; nucleotides not matched to a gene: 4. This CDR3 spans 15 amino acids. Germline CDR1 and CDR2: SGHAT and FQNNGV. The CDR3 protein is CASSLLPSGNNEQFF. Here the CDR3 DNA reads TGTGCCAGCAGCTTATTACCTAGCGGGAACAATGAGCAGTTCTTC. The full variable domain, with the rest looked up from reference TRBV11-2 and TRBJ2-1, is EAGVAQSPRYKIIEKRQSVAFWCNPISGHATLYWYQQILGQGPKLLIQFQNNGVVDDSQLPKDRFSAERLKGVDSTLKIQPAKLEDSAVYLCASSLLPSGNNEQFFGPGTRLTVL.

The genes are TRBV7-8 and TRBJ1-3; tentative D call: TRBD1 (5 bases). V was pared by 5 bases and J by 1 base, with 12 bases between. The length of the CDR3 is 15 residues. Germline CDR1 SGHVS, CDR2 FQNEAQ. CDR3 protein: CASSQWDGSGNTIYF. CDR3 sequence (DNA): TGTGCCAGCAGCCAGTGGGACGGATCTGGAAACACCATATATTTT.

This clonotype was counted many times. The CDR3 protein is CASSLSVSGGREGTEAFF. For the CDR3, the DNA is TGTGCCAGCAGCTTGTCTGTATCGGGAGGCAGGGAGGGCACTGAAGCTTTCTTT. V gene TRBV5-5 combines with J gene TRBJ1-1; a possible D gene is TRBD1 (5 bases). The V end lost 1 base, the J end lost 4 bases, and 23 bases lay between the germline ends. This CDR3 contains 18 residues. The germline gives CDR1 SGHKS, CDR2 YYEKEE (reference sequence). The whole variable domain, remainder taken from reference TRBV5-5 and TRBJ1-1, is DAGVTQSPTHLIKTRGQQVTLRCSPISGHKSVSWYQQVLGQGPQFIFQYYEKEERGRGNFPDRFSARQFPNYSSELNVNALLLGDSALYLCASSLSVSGGREGTEAFFGQGTRLTVV.

This clonotype was seen only a few times. A much larger clone lies one base from this, so it may be a read error. This rearrangement joins TRBV11-2 to TRBJ2-2, with D uncertain. Germline lookup yields CDR1 SGHAT and CDR2 FQNNGV. V was trimmed by 2 bases and J by 2 bases, leaving 0 bases between them. The CDR3 is 12 residues long. Written as DNA, the CDR3 is TGTGCCAGCAGCTTAAACACCGGGGAGCTGTTTTTT. It encodes CASSLNTGELFF.

By its share, this clonotype is medium-sized. The chain carries TRBV27 and TRBJ2-7; 7 bases match TRBD2. The CDR3 consists of 15 residues. Germline-derived CDR1 and CDR2 are MNHEY and SMNVEV (reference sequence). Trimming at V came to 6 bases and at J to 0 bases, leaving 8 bases not matched to a gene. This CDR3 is CASSLVLASSYEQYF. The CDR3 DNA sequence: TGTGCCAGCAGCCTTGTACTAGCGAGCTCCTACGAGCAGTACTTC.

By frequency in the sample, this clonotype is medium-sized. The chain uses TRBV20-1 and TRBJ2-3; TRBD2 is a possible D gene (7 bases). CDR1 and CDR2 from the germline V gene are DFQATT and SNEGSKA (reference sequence). CDR3 size: 14 residues. Trimming stripped 3 bases from V and 4 bases from J, with 14 bases between. Here the CDR3 DNA reads TGCAGTGCTAGTTTTGGCGGGGGCTCAGATACGCAGTATTTT. It specifies CSASFGGGSDTQYF.

This clonotype is medium-sized in the sample. The CDR3 loop is CATSIRPPRANTGELFF. CDR3 DNA: TGTGCCACCAGCATAAGACCCCCCCGGGCGAACACCGGGGAGCTGTTTTTT. The V call is TRBV15, the J call TRBJ2-2; D gene uncertain. CDR3 length equals 17 residues. The germline V gene has CDR1 LNHNV and CDR2 YYDKDF (reference sequence). The germline V and J ends were trimmed by 4 bases and 0 bases, with 15 bases remaining between them. The whole variable domain, filled in from reference TRBV15 and TRBJ2-2, reads DAMVIQNPRYQVTQFGKPVTLSCSQTLNHNVMYWYQQKSSQAPKLLFHYYDKDFNNEADTPDNFQSRRPNTSFCFLDIRSPGLGDTAMYLCATSIRPPRANTGELFFGEGSRLTVL.

Within the sample, this clonotype is medium-sized. The V call is TRBV7-6, the J call TRBJ2-7, with 7 nucleotides matching TRBD1. V gave up 5 bases and J gave up 2 bases; unmatched junction bases: 6. Germline CDR1 reads SGHVS; CDR2 reads FNYEAQ. The CDR3 is 14 amino acids. The CDR3 reads CASSNRQGTYEQYF. In DNA form, the CDR3 reads TGTGCCAGCAGCAATCGACAGGGAACCTACGAGCAGTACTTC. The whole variable domain, filled in from reference TRBV7-6 and TRBJ2-7, reads GAGVSQSPRYKVTKRGQDVALRCDPISGHVSLYWYRQALGQGPEFLTYFNYEAQQDKSGLPNDRFSAERPEGSISTLTIQRTEQRDSAMYRCASSNRQGTYEQYFGPGTRLTVT.

This clonotype was counted between two and nine times. The chain carries TRBV24-1 and TRBJ2-5; D ambiguous. The CDR3 has 12 residues. V was clipped by 3 bases and J by 8 bases, with 9 bases between them. Germline CDR1 reads KGHDR; CDR2 reads SFDVKD. CDR3 in amino acids: CATSDQWGTQYF. CDR3 coding DNA: TGTGCCACCAGTGATCAATGGGGAACCCAGTACTTC.

This clonotype was counted at least ten times. The genes are TRBV12-3 or TRBV12-4 and TRBJ2-6; D is undetermined. The V end lost 2 bases, the J end lost 4 bases, and 9 bases lay between the germline ends. CDR3 length equals 15 residues. The CDR3 region has the DNA TGTGCCAGCAGTTTAAGAAGGGCCGGGGCCAACGTCCTGACTTTC. As protein: CASSLRRAGANVLTF.

This chain uses TRBV12-3 or TRBV12-4 with TRBJ2-6; TRBD1 matches at 9 bases. V lost 5 bases to trimming and J lost 0 bases; unmatched junction nucleotides: 5. CDR3 size: 17 residues. The DNA of the CDR3 is TGTGCCAGCAGTATAGGGACAGGGACCTCTGGGGCCAACGTCCTGACTTTC. Its protein product is CASSIGTGTSGANVLTF.

This clonotype was seen ten or more times. V and J are TRBV30 and TRBJ1-2, with D unresolved. V dropped 3 bases and J dropped 2 bases, with 16 bases sitting between them. The CDR3 extends over 15 amino acids. The germline gives CDR1 GTSNPN, CDR2 SVGIG (reference sequence). CDR3 sequence: CAWRGRWLQNYGYTF. The CDR3 coding sequence is TGTGCCTGGAGAGGCAGGTGGCTCCAGAACTATGGCTACACCTTC.

Worth noting for this clonotype: This may arise from a read error, as a much more abundant clone is one base away. This rearrangement joins TRBV5-1 to TRBJ2-3; 13 bases fit TRBD2. Germline lookup yields CDR1 SGHRS and CDR2 YFSETQ. CDR3 size: 17 residues. Germline trimming cut 3 bases from V and 5 bases from J; bases unmatched to any gene: 9. The CDR3 region is CASSSTTSGRPGDTQYF. CDR3 nucleotide sequence: TGCGCCAGCAGCTCGACGACTAGCGGGAGGCCTGGAGATACGCAGTATTTT. Full variable domain (missing parts from reference TRBV5-1 and TRBJ2-3): KAGVTQTPRYLIKTRGQQVTLSCSPISGHRSVSWYQQTPGQGLQFLFEYFSETQRNKGNFPGRFSGRQFSNSRSEMNVSTLELGDSALYLCASSSTTSGRPGDTQYFGPGTRLTVL.

There are many counts of this clonotype. The chain's CDR3 is CASSQDGISGKTTNEQFF. The DNA of the CDR3 is TGCGCCAGCAGCCAAGATGGTATTAGCGGGAAGACAACGAATGAGCAGTTCTTC. This chain connects TRBV4-3 to TRBJ2-1; 8 bases align to TRBD2. The CDR3 length is 18 residues. Germline CDR1 reads LGHNA; CDR2 reads YSLEER. The junction had 14 bases not matched to a gene; V was cut back by 0 bases and J by 7 bases.

In the case of this clonotype: Being one base from a much bigger clone, this may be a read error. The CDR3 does not end in the conserved phenylalanine or tryptophan, so this is likely a read error. The chain combines TRBV5-1 with TRBJ1-3, with D uncertain. CDR1 is SGHRS, CDR2 YFSETQ, per germline. V was clipped by 3 bases and J by 3 bases, with 10 bases between them. The CDR3 extends over 14 amino acids. DNA of the CDR3: TGCGCCAGCAGCTCGGTCTCCGGTGGAAACACCATATATTAT. Amino acids: CASSSVSGGNTIYY.

Details on this clonotype: Given the absence of the conserved phenylalanine or tryptophan at the CDR3 end, a read error is likely. The chain has TRBV5-1 and TRBJ2-1, with D unresolved. Germline values: CDR1 SGHRS, CDR2 YFSETQ. The CDR3 runs 14 residues. The ends were cut back, 6 bases at V and 6 bases at J, with 16 bases in the middle. In DNA form, the CDR3 reads TGCGCCAGCAACTTAGGCAGTCTCGGCAATGAGCAGTTCTCC. Translated, it gives CASNLGSLGNEQFS.

Sample share makes this clonotype medium-sized. The chain employs TRBV5-1 and TRBJ2-5; TRBD2 matches 12 bases. The junction had 3 bases not matched to a gene; V was cut back by 3 bases and J by 3 bases. Germline-derived CDR1 and CDR2 are SGHRS and YFSETQ. CDR3 length equals 15 residues. The chain's CDR3 is CASSSGLAGKETQYF. The CDR3 region has the DNA TGCGCCAGCAGCTCGGGACTAGCGGGTAAAGAGACCCAGTACTTC.

This chain uses TRBV18 with TRBJ1-1, with D unresolved. CDR3 length: 15 residues. Germline CDR1 and CDR2: KGHSH and LQKENI. Deletions cut 2 bases from V and 1 base from J, with 11 bases between. CDR3 amino acids: CASSPVGGGNTEAFF. CDR3 nucleotides: TGTGCCAGCTCACCAGTTGGAGGCGGGAACACTGAAGCTTTCTTT.

The genes are TRBV7-6 and TRBJ2-1; D possibly uses TRBD1 or TRBD2 (5 bases each). From germline, CDR1 is SGHVS and CDR2 FNYEAQ. The V end lost 1 base, the J end lost 2 bases, and 12 bases lay between the germline ends. The CDR3 totals 16 residues. The CDR3 reads CASSLVVLGAYNEQFF. CDR3 sequence (DNA): TGTGCCAGCAGCTTAGTGGTATTGGGGGCCTACAATGAGCAGTTCTTC.

This clonotype was detected many times. The chain links TRBV6-2 or TRBV6-3 to TRBJ2-7, with TRBD1 matching 7 bases. The trim removed 1 base at V and 11 bases at J, leaving 5 bases unmatched. This CDR3 contains 12 residues. CDR1 is MNHEY and CDR2 is SVGEGT in the germline V gene. The CDR3 nucleotides read TGTGCCAGCAGTTACTTTTCCCAGGGGGAGTACTTC. Encoded protein: CASSYFSQGEYF.

This CDR3 reads CASSLAGTSGYEQYF. CDR3 nucleotide sequence: TGTGCCAGCAGCTTAGCAGGGACTAGCGGGTACGAGCAGTACTTC. V usage is TRBV7-8 and J usage is TRBJ2-7; TRBD2 matches at 12 bases. The germline gives CDR1 SGHVS, CDR2 FQNEAQ. The CDR3 runs to 15 residues. Unmatched junction bases numbered 1, after V lost 0 bases and J lost 4 bases.